One and the same sample provided the 12 T cell receptor beta chains below, sequenced in a study of multiple sclerosis patients with progressive multifocal leukoencephalopathy. The time point denotes: 12 to 13 months of natalizumab therapy. Clones were read by immunoSEQ multiplex PCR, and TCRdb kept only the in-frame ones, dropping some. The sample has around 25,000 clones; 75% to 95% are singletons. The sample consisted of PBMCs, taken from a patient treated with natalizumab. The receptors derive from a man aged 30 to 45 with multiple sclerosis.

The chain couples TRBV7-8 to TRBJ2-7; D unclear. Between the trimmed V and J ends, which lost 5 bases and 0 bases, there was a span of 8 bases. CDR3 length equals 13 residues. Germline CDR1 reads SGHVS; CDR2 reads FQNEAQ. The CDR3 nucleotides read TGTGCCAGCAGCCGGCCCGGCTCCTACGAGCAGTACTTC. Translated, it gives CASSRPGSYEQYF.

J is TRBJ2-5 and V is TRBV18; 8 positions agree with TRBD1. The last part of the DNA fits TRBJ2-7 better; the J call may be wrong. The CDR3 covers 14 residues. Germline V lookup: CDR1 KGHSH, CDR2 LQKENI. The CDR3 sequence is CASSSTGVPYEQYF. The CDR3 DNA follows: TGTGCCAGCTCGTCGACAGGGGTCCCCTACGAGCAGTACTTC.

This chain connects TRBV2 to TRBJ2-6; D ambiguous. Germline CDR1 and CDR2: SNHLY and FYNNEI. The CDR3 is 14 amino acids. Between the trimmed V and J ends, which lost 2 bases and 2 bases, there was a span of 4 bases. The CDR3 here is CASSEYPGANVLTF. CDR3 sequence (DNA): TGTGCCAGCAGTGAATATCCTGGGGCCAACGTCCTGACTTTC.

This sequence joins TRBV6-5 and TRBJ1-1; tentatively, D is TRBD1 (6 bases). The CDR3 is made up of 14 amino acids. Germline CDR1 is MNHEY and CDR2 is SVGAGI. Between the trimmed V and J ends, which lost 6 bases and 0 bases, there was a span of 11 bases. DNA of the CDR3: TGTGCCAGCAGGAAACAGGGCCTGAACACTGAAGCTTTCTTT. It encodes CASRKQGLNTEAFF.

The J gene is TRBJ2-1, the V gene TRBV28; 10 bases are a match to TRBD2. Trimming cost V 3 bases and J 10 bases; bases outside gene matches: 3. Germline V lookup: CDR1 MDHEN, CDR2 SYDVKM. This CDR3 contains 13 residues. DNA for the CDR3: TGTGCCAGCAGTTTCGCACTAGCGGGGGAGCAGTTCTTC. Its protein is CASSFALAGEQFF.

This chain's CDR3 is CASSPGLSSYEQYF. CDR3 DNA sequence: TGTGCCAGCTCACCGGGTTTGAGCTCCTACGAGCAGTACTTC. V usage is TRBV18 and J usage is TRBJ2-7; the D is unclear. Germline V gene sequence: CDR1 KGHSH, CDR2 LQKENI. The V and J ends lost 3 bases and 0 bases respectively, with 9 bases between them. There are 14 residues in the CDR3.

This clone was seen more than once but under ten times. V is TRBV10-3 and J is TRBJ1-2; D uncertain. The CDR3 has 12 residues. V gave up 6 bases and J gave up 13 bases, with 18 bases separating them. CDR1 ENHRY and CDR2 SYGVKD come from the germline V gene. The CDR3 DNA reads TGTGCCATCAGGGCAGGCACATGGCCCCCCACCTTC. This translates into CAIRAGTWPPTF.

The V gene is TRBV5-6, the J gene TRBJ1-6; 8 bases line up with TRBD1. CDR3 length equals 14 residues. The V gene end was trimmed by 5 bases and the J gene end by 6 bases; junction bases not matched to a gene: 4. Per the germline V gene, CDR1 is SGHDT and CDR2 is YYEEEE. CDR3 residues: CASRADRGNSPLHF. In nucleotides, the CDR3 is TGTGCCAGCAGGGCTGACAGGGGTAATTCACCCCTCCACTTT.

The chain recombines TRBV18 with TRBJ2-1, with D unclear. There are 17 residues in the CDR3. V was pared by 2 bases and J by 0 bases, with 14 bases between. From germline, CDR1 is KGHSH and CDR2 LQKENI. The chain's CDR3 is CASSPIDHASSYNEQFF. In nucleotides, the CDR3 is TGTGCCAGCTCACCAATAGATCACGCAAGCTCCTACAATGAGCAGTTCTTC.

The V call is TRBV7-7, the J call TRBJ2-7, with TRBD2 as a possible D gene (6 bases). The CDR3 length is 17 residues. V was shortened by 6 bases and J by 0 bases, with 21 bases between the two germline ends. The germline CDR1 and CDR2 sequences are SSHAT and FNYEAQ (reference sequence). CDR3: CASSPDPRGASSYEQYV. For the CDR3, the DNA is TGTGCCAGCAGTCCTGATCCGCGCGGGGCGAGCTCCTACGAGCAGTACGTC.

This chain connects TRBV27 to TRBJ2-1; D is unresolved. V lost 2 bases and J 0 bases, leaving 11 bases between the germline ends. Germline CDR1 is MNHEY and CDR2 is SMNVEV (reference sequence). The CDR3 has 16 amino acids. The CDR3 here is CASSLRGRSSYNEQFF. CDR3 DNA sequence: TGTGCCAGCAGTTTAAGAGGCCGTAGCTCCTACAATGAGCAGTTCTTC.

The CDR3 DNA is TGTGCCAGCAGTTTGGGGTTATCCGAGCAGTACTTC. Protein sequence: CASSLGLSEQYF. This sequence joins TRBV6-1 and TRBJ2-7; no clear D gene. Germline CDR1 is MNHNS and CDR2 is SASEGT. Trimming removed 5 bases at V and 6 bases at J, with 11 bases between. The CDR3 sequence is 12 residues long.